This T cell receptor beta chain was captured by sequencing in a study of blood T cell repertoires in COVID-19. Germline trimming cut 6 bases from V and 4 bases from J; bases unmatched to any gene: 10. This CDR3 has 15 residues. Germline V gives CDR1 SGHNT, CDR2 YYREEE (reference sequence). Produced via immunoSEQ multiplex PCR; TCRdb's table is partial and in-frame only. The data hold about 400,000 clones, with under 90% observed a single time. The recovered donors of Cohort 3 showed two negative PCRs, clearance, or symptom resolution. Sequenced: PBMCs or T cells enriched from blood (not recorded which). The rearrangement uses TRBV5-4 and TRBJ2-1; 7 nucleotides line up with TRBD1. The clonotype originates from a woman in her 30s who had recovered from COVID-19. CDR3 nucleotide sequence: TGTGCCAGCACCTTAGCCGGGACAGATTACAATGAGCAGTTCTTC. This gives the protein CASTLAGTDYNEQFF.